This TCR beta chain was documented in a study of brain T cells in children with intractable seizures. Findings and caveats of the study: Patients' HCMV serostatus was unknown; virus specificity rests on CDR3 similarity alone. Pre-surgery blood may have been undersampled, hiding some clones.

V trimming: 11 bases; J trimming: 7 bases; junction bases outside the gene matches: 14. The CDR3 contains 15 residues. CDR1 is LGHNT, CDR2 FRNRAP, per germline. Turning to this clone: Its antigen is unknown.

The protocol was immunoSEQ multiplex PCR, while the TCRdb copy is restricted to in-frame clones and leaves out a portion. The sample records roughly 80,000 clones, 90% to 95% being singletons. Surgery cases with the highest brain T cell transcript signatures were chosen for sequencing. The sequence derives from a girl aged 2 to 9 with Rasmussen encephalitis and intractable seizures. Sequencing was performed on peripheral blood, taken at surgery. The rearrangement joins TRBV12-5 to TRBJ1-1; 12 nucleotides agree with TRBD1. CDR3 DNA: TGTGCTGGGTCCGGGACAGGGGGCCCTGGGGGTGAAGCTTTCTTT. This gives the protein CAGSGTGGPGGEAFF.